The clone carrying this T cell receptor (beta chain) was counted many times. The CDR3 loop spans 15 amino acids. J gave up 5 bases and V 6 bases, and 12 bases lay outside the gene matches. Germline V gene sequence: CDR1 MNHNS, CDR2 SASEGT. The sample is drawn from a study of identical twins. MiXCR, applied by TCRdb to the 5' RACE reads, yields one record per CDR3 protein. This sample yields approximately 230,000 distinct CDR3 sequences, of which approximately 7.1% are seen a single time; more than 14% belongs to the top ten. The same data also went into a second study, on T cells expressing NK-cell markers. That source notes: The same clonotypes also predominated in the CD3+CD56-NKG2C+ fraction of a few donors.

Sequenced: CD8+ T cells sorted from blood. This receptor was obtained from a woman younger than 35 in good health. This chain joins TRBV6-1 and TRBJ1-1; TRBD1 agrees at 7 bases. CDR3 residues: CASSEQRTGRTEAFF. CDR3 DNA sequence: TGTGCCAGCAGCGAACAGAGGACAGGTCGAACTGAAGCTTTCTTT.